This record concerns one T cell receptor (beta chain) sequence. There are many counts of this clonotype. What this receptor recognizes is not known. There are no base qualities to consult, and no much larger clone falls within one base. The CDR3, cysteine through phenylalanine, is 15 amino acids long. Only the CDR3 DNA is retained, 45 bases long and in frame from the first base. At the junction V is shortened by 3 bases and J by 6 bases; bases outside the gene matches: 8. According to the germline V gene (reference sequence), CDR1 reads SEHNR and CDR2 reads FQNEAQ. Receptor libraries were prepared by 5' RACE. For sequencing, a NextSeq 500 was employed. In the TCR library protocol, unique molecular identifiers were attached to individual cDNA molecules to correct for PCR bias and sequencing error. TCR alpha and beta chains were both sequenced, and the abundances of alpha and beta sequences in each sample were closely correlated with each other. The authors processed their data as follows. V gene, J gene and CDR3 annotation of TCR sequences was performed with Decombinator V4. TCRs were defined as expanded if a significant change between any two time points was detected under a Poisson model with p below 0.0001. Abundances of TCRs were expressed as counts per million after normalisation to the total number of TCRs sequenced in each sample. MAIT TCRs were defined by TRAV1-2 paired with TRAJ12, TRAJ20 or TRAJ33, and iNKT TCRs by TRAV10 paired with TRAJ18. VDJdb, accessed 1 November 2021, was searched for CMV, EBV and SARS-CoV-2 annotated TCRs, excluding TCRs annotated for multiple antigens. The public reads were run again by TCRdb, first through fastp at Q25 and then through MiXCR, and only productive beta chains were kept. One record per CDR3 amino acid sequence lists the most common genes and DNA. These V and J calls rely on TCRdb rather than the paper's analysis. Present in this sample are tens of thousands of distinct CDR3 sequences, 11% of which were seen just once. The leading ten clones occupy roughly a tenth of the sample.

The study was a case-control design nested within a healthcare worker cohort in London, UK, with weekly nasopharyngeal swab PCR tests and blood sampling. Healthcare workers were recruited during the week of the UK lockdown, between 23 and 31 March 2020, and followed weekly for up to roughly 15 weeks. This specimen comes from a study of early T cells in non-severe SARS-CoV-2 infection (dated by TCRdb to about 2021). About the study as a whole: Bulk RNA from unsorted whole blood was used for TCR sequencing, so alpha and beta chains could not be paired.

Beyond this particular receptor, the publication reports: VDJdb matching was skewed toward anti-spike CD8 responses, so virus-specific expansions were likely underestimated and private and CD4 specificities were missed.

Sequencing was carried out using whole blood. The V and J segments used are TRBV7-9 and TRBJ2-1, and TRBD2 matches 7 of the central bases. The TCR was taken from an adult who was a healthcare worker with PCR-confirmed SARS-CoV-2 infection or an uninfected control (not recorded which). The CDR3 sequence is CASSFPPAGFNEQFF. Read as DNA, the sequence is TGTGCCAGCAGCTTCCCCCCAGCGGGGTTCAATGAGCAGTTCTTC. Where the CDR3 stops, the reference TRBV7-9 and TRBJ2-1 genes take over; the full variable domain is DTGVSQNPRHKITKRGQNVTFRCDPISEHNRLYWYRQTLGQGPEFLTYFQNEAQLEKSRLLSDRFSAERPKGSFSTLEIQRTEQGDSAMYLCASSFPPAGFNEQFFGPGTRLTVL.